Each of the 18 T cell receptor beta chains below was sequenced from the same sample in a study of memory CD8 T cells in hepatitis C reinfection (dated by TCRdb to 2017 to 2019). The time point label, read with the paper, signifies: late/post reinfection, 12 to 24 weeks after detection. The sorted cells were sequenced directly ex vivo, without any in vitro expansion ahead of TCR sequencing. Library method: the immunoSEQ multiplex PCR assay. This immuneACCESS table, as held by TCRdb, lists in-frame sequences with V and J called but not all clones. Of the missing ones, under half trace to an unresolved V gene in checked studies; the others have no known cause. This sample has approximately 46,000 clones in its table, and nearly 90% of those were observed once. Clones ranked in the top ten supply roughly 0.7% of the sample. The specimen was naive CD8+ T cells sorted from blood. Sample cell subset or site, as interpreted from the label and publication: total naive CD8+CD45RO- T cells. These receptors were collected from a man younger than 35 with hepatitis C virus infection.

The chain uses TRBV28 and TRBJ2-1; D is possibly TRBD2 (6 bases). The length of the CDR3 is 14 residues. CDR1 and CDR2 from the germline V gene are MDHEN and SYDVKM. V was cut by 5 bases and J by 10 bases, with 18 bases left in between. The chain's CDR3 is CASSLRDFPQEQFF. In DNA, the CDR3 is TGTGCCAGCAGTCTCCGGGACTTTCCCCAAGAGCAGTTCTTC.

The chain combines TRBV7-2 with TRBJ2-1, with TRBD2 identical over 10 bases. The germline V gene encodes CDR1 SGHTA and CDR2 FQGNSA. V was clipped by 1 base and J by 4 bases; unmatched bases: 4. The CDR3 loop spans 16 amino acids. For the CDR3, the DNA is TGTGCCAGCAGCTTAGGACTAGCGGGTAGATACAATGAGCAGTTCTTC. Amino acids: CASSLGLAGRYNEQFF.

The chain links TRBV2 to TRBJ2-7, with 11 nucleotides matching TRBD1. The CDR3 has 16 amino acids. V was pared by 4 bases and J by 6 bases, with 11 bases of the junction left unmatched. The V gene's germline CDR1 is SNHLY and CDR2 FYNNEI. CDR3 sequence (DNA): TGTGCCAGCAGTGGGATTAGGACAGGGGGCTTAAGCGAGCAGTACTTC. This sequence encodes CASSGIRTGGLSEQYF.

The chain recombines TRBV7-8 with TRBJ2-1; TRBD2 might be the D (6 bases). This CDR3 spans 14 amino acids. Germline lookup yields CDR1 SGHVS and CDR2 FQNEAQ. Trimming cost V 3 bases and J 9 bases, with 15 bases left between them. CDR3 nucleotide sequence: TGTGCCAGCAGCTTCCCCTTGGACGGGGGTGAGCAGTTCTTC. Translated: CASSFPLDGGEQFF. Combining the CDR3 with reference TRBV7-8 and TRBJ2-1 gives the whole variable domain GAGVSQSPRYKVAKRGQDVALRCDPISGHVSLFWYQQALGQGPEFLTYFQNEAQLDKSGLPSDRFFAERPEGSVSTLKIQRTQQEDSAVYLCASSFPLDGGEQFFGPGTRLTVL.

This clone was counted once. V usage is TRBV19 and J usage is TRBJ2-3; 10 bases agree with TRBD2. The CDR3 totals 15 residues. The V gene end was trimmed by 5 bases and the J gene end by 5 bases; junction bases not matched to a gene: 7. The germline V gene has CDR1 LNHDA and CDR2 SQIVND (reference sequence). CDR3 coding DNA: TGTGCCAGTAGTCCTCTAGCGGGGGCTAAAGATACGCAGTATTTT. Its protein is CASSPLAGAKDTQYF.

The J gene is TRBJ1-2, the V gene TRBV7-9; D is uncertain. Per germline, CDR1 SEHNR and CDR2 FQNEAQ (reference sequence). Trimming removed 2 bases from V and 5 bases from J, with 15 bases in between. CDR3 length: 15 amino acids. As DNA, the CDR3 is TGTGCCAGCAGCTTAAGCGGAGGTCCCCATTATGGCTACACCTTC. Protein: CASSLSGGPHYGYTF.

This clone was recorded only once. The J gene is TRBJ2-7, the V gene TRBV5-1; the match to TRBD2 covers 10 bases. The V segment lost 3 bases and the J segment 5 bases; nucleotides outside the gene matches: 5. The CDR3 has 14 residues. Germline V gene sequence: CDR1 SGHRS, CDR2 YFSETQ. The CDR3 spells CASSSTSGINEQYF. As DNA, the CDR3 is TGCGCCAGCAGCTCCACTAGCGGGATTAACGAGCAGTACTTC.

This clone was counted only a few times. The V and J genes are TRBV5-6 and TRBJ2-1; TRBD2 matches 7 bases. Germline loops: CDR1 SGHDT, CDR2 YYEEEE. Losses at the gene ends were 4 bases for V and 10 bases for J; bases not matched to a gene: 5. CDR3 length: 12 amino acids. CDR3 DNA: TGTGCCAGCAGCCGAGCGGGAATGGAGCAGTTCTTC. It yields the protein CASSRAGMEQFF.

The chain links TRBV6-1 to TRBJ2-3; the match to TRBD2 covers 16 bases. The CDR3 sequence is 15 residues long. Germline loops: CDR1 MNHNS, CDR2 SASEGT. With 6 bases clipped from V and 4 bases from J, the junction kept 1 base outside the gene matches. The CDR3 region is CASRGTSGGADTQYF. The CDR3 bases are TGTGCCAGCAGGGGGACTAGCGGGGGGGCAGATACGCAGTATTTT.

The rearrangement uses TRBV9 and TRBJ1-1; perhaps TRBD1 as D (5 bases). V lost 4 bases to trimming and J lost 1 base, with 14 bases between them. Germline values: CDR1 SGDLS, CDR2 YYNGEE. This CDR3 is built from 15 residues. This chain's CDR3 is CASSPGGSPNTEAFF. CDR3 sequence (DNA): TGTGCCAGCAGCCCGGGGGGGAGCCCGAACACTGAAGCTTTCTTT.

The chain combines TRBV19 with TRBJ1-6, with a possible D match to TRBD1 (6 bases). The V end lost 5 bases, the J end lost 7 bases, and 12 bases lay between the germline ends. The germline gives CDR1 LNHDA, CDR2 SQIVND (reference sequence). This CDR3 has 14 amino acids. CDR3 protein: CASSPGAGNSPLHF. The CDR3 DNA follows: TGTGCCAGTAGTCCAGGGGCTGGGAATTCACCCCTCCACTTT.

This chain connects TRBV4-1 to TRBJ1-4; tentatively, D is TRBD1 (6 bases). V was pared by 5 bases and J by 8 bases, with 18 bases between. Per germline, CDR1 MGHRA and CDR2 YSYEKL. The CDR3 covers 15 residues. The DNA for the CDR3 is TGCGCCAGCAGCGAAGGAGGCAGGGGTCGAGAAAAACTGTTTTTT. Translated: CASSEGGRGREKLFF.

This chain uses TRBV6-5 with TRBJ1-2; D remains ambiguous. CDR3 size: 13 residues. Germline V gene sequence: CDR1 MNHEY, CDR2 SVGAGI. The V end lost 5 bases, the J end lost 12 bases, and 19 bases lay between the germline ends. In DNA, the CDR3 is TGTGCCAGCAGTGAAGCGCTCGGTTCATTAGACACCTTC. Translation gives CASSEALGSLDTF.

This clone occurred once. The CDR3 loop is CASSQLRRLNLFF. The CDR3 bases are TGTGCCAGCAGCCAACTACGCAGGTTGAATTTGTTCTTC. J is TRBJ2-1 and V is TRBV14; D gene ambiguous. V was cut by 2 bases and J by 15 bases, with 17 bases left in between. CDR3 length equals 13 residues. Germline assignment: CDR1 SGHDN and CDR2 FVKESK.

V and J are TRBV10-3 and TRBJ2-7; unclear D gene. Looked up from germline, CDR1 is ENHRY and CDR2 is SYGVKD. V gave up 0 bases and J gave up 9 bases, with 12 bases separating them. This CDR3 has 13 amino acids. CDR3 residues: CAISESTRLAQYF. The DNA for the CDR3 is TGTGCCATCAGTGAGTCGACCAGGTTGGCGCAGTACTTC.

V and J are TRBV27 and TRBJ1-1; TRBD1 is a possible D gene (5 bases). Germline CDR1 is MNHEY and CDR2 is SMNVEV (reference sequence). Trimming removed 4 bases at V and 1 base at J, with 13 bases between. CDR3 size: 15 residues. This CDR3 is CASSSGGGENTEAFF. The DNA for the CDR3 is TGTGCCAGCAGTTCCGGCGGGGGGGAGAACACTGAAGCTTTCTTT.

The chain combines TRBV29-1 with TRBJ2-2; 9 bases line up with TRBD1. In germline, CDR1 is SQVTM, CDR2 ANQGSEA. This CDR3 comprises 14 residues. Germline trimming cut 8 bases from V and 5 bases from J; bases unmatched to any gene: 9. The CDR3 loop reads CSFRQGGGTGELFF. DNA for the CDR3: TGCAGCTTCCGACAGGGGGGAGGAACCGGGGAGCTGTTTTTT.

V is TRBV28 and J is TRBJ2-1; 10 positions match TRBD2. J was trimmed by 4 bases and V by 6 bases; bases with no gene match: 6. This CDR3 is built from 15 residues. The germline CDR1 and CDR2 sequences are MDHEN and SYDVKM. The CDR3 loop reads CASSPGTSVYNEQFF. CDR3 bases: TGTGCCAGCAGCCCCGGGACTAGCGTATACAATGAGCAGTTCTTC.